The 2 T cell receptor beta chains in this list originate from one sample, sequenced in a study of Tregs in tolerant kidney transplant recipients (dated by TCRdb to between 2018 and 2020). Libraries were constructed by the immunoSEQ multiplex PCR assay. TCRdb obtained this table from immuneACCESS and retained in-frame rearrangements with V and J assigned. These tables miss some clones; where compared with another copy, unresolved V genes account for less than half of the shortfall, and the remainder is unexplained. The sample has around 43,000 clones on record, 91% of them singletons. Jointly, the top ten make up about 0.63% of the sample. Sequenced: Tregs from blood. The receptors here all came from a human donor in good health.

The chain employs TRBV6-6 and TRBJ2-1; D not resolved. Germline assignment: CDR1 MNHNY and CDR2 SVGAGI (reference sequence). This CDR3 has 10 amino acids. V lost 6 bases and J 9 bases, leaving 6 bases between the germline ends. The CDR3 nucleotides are TGTGCCAGCAGCTCTGGTGAGCAGTTCTTC. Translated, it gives CASSSGEQFF.

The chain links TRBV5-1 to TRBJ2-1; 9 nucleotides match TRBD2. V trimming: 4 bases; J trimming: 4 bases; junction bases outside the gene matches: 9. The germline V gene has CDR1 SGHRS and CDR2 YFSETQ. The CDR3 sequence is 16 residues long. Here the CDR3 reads CASSPTPSGIYNEQFF. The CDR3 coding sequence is TGCGCCAGCAGCCCCACTCCTAGCGGGATATACAATGAGCAGTTCTTC.